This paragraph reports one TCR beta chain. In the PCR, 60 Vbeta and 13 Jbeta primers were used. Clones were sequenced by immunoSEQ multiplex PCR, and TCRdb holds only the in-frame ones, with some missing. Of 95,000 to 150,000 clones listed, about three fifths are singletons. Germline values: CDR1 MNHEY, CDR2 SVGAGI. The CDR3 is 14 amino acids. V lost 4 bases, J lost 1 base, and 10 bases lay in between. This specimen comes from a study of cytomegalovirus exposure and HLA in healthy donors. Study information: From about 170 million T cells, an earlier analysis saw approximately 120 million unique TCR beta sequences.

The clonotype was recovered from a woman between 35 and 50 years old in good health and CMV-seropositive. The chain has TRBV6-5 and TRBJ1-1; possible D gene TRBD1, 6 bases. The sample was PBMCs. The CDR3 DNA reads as TGTGCCAGCAGTTCTTGGACAGAGAACACTGAAGCTTTCTTT. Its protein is CASSSWTENTEAFF.